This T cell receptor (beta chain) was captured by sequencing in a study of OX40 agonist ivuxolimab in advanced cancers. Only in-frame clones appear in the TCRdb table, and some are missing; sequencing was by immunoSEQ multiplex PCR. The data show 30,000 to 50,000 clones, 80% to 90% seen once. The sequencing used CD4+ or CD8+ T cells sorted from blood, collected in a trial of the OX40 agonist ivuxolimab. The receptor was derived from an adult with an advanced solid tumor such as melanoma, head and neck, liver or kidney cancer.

In nucleotides, the CDR3 is TGTGCCACCAGCACTCTGGAGGGCAGGGGTAACACCGGGGAGCTGTTTTTT. Translated: CATSTLEGRGNTGELFF. V gene TRBV15 combines with J gene TRBJ2-2; either TRBD1 or TRBD2 may fit D (6 bases each). Germline V lookup: CDR1 LNHNV, CDR2 YYDKDF (reference sequence). Trimming removed 4 bases at V and 2 bases at J, with 17 bases between. The length of the CDR3 is 17 residues.